The 22 T cell receptor beta chains given below trace back to one sample, sequenced in a study of T cells in women clearing cervical HPV infection. Profiling relied on immunoSEQ multiplex PCR, and the TCRdb table lists in-frame clones only, not all of them. The data include 45,000 to 50,000 clones; the top ten clones carry roughly 36%. Sequences were obtained from blood buffy coat. The receptors originated from a woman between 18 and 75 years old with a cervical HPV16 infection that either progressed to CIN3+ or cleared (not recorded which).

As concerns this clone: The CDR3 end falls 3 residues outside the read, so it is completed with the germline J gene. The chain joins TRBV19 to TRBJ1-6; TRBD1 aligns across 12 bases. The CDR3 extends over 15 amino acids. The V segment lost 6 bases and the J segment 7 bases; nucleotides outside the gene matches: 4. The germline V gene has CDR1 LNHDA and CDR2 SQIVND (reference sequence). The sequenced part of the CDR3 DNA is TGTGCCAGTAGCACCGGGACAGGGGGCAATTCACCC. As protein: CASSTGTGGNSP. The complete CDR3 reads CASSTGTGGNSPLHF. Drawing the rest from reference TRBV19 and TRBJ1-6, the complete variable domain is DGGITQSPKYLFRKEGQNVTLSCEQNLNHDAMYWYRQDPGQGLRLIYYSQIVNDFQKGDIAEGYSVSREKKESFPLTVTSAQKNPTAFYLCASSTGTGGNSPLHFGNGTRLTVT.

For this clone: The CDR3 end falls 3 residues outside the read, so it is completed with the germline J gene. The gene calls are TRBV19 and TRBJ1-2, with 7 bases identical to TRBD1. The CDR3 spans 13 residues. The V segment lost 7 bases and the J segment 6 bases; nucleotides outside the gene matches: 8. Looked up from germline, CDR1 is LNHDA and CDR2 is SQIVND (reference sequence). Incomplete CDR3 DNA: TGTGCCAGTAACCCGACAGGGAATAATGGC. Its translation is CASNPTGNNG. The full CDR3 sequence reads CASNPTGNNGYTF.

Worth noting for this clone: The sequence runs out 3 residues before the end of the CDR3; the remainder is reconstructed from the germline J gene. This rearrangement joins TRBV7-2 to TRBJ1-1, with D possibly TRBD1 on 6 matching bases. CDR1 is SGHTA, CDR2 FQGNSA, per germline. The V end lost 4 bases, the J end lost 5 bases, and 17 bases lay between the germline ends. The CDR3 loop spans 15 amino acids. The covered CDR3 bases are TGTGCCAGCAGCTGGCGTCGTAACAGGGATACTGAA. This translates into CASSWRRNRDTE. The whole CDR3 is CASSWRRNRDTEAFF.

Concerning this clone itself: The read terminates 3 residues ahead of where the CDR3 ends, so the germline J gene completes it. This chain joins TRBV7-8 and TRBJ2-3; D perhaps matches TRBD1 (6 bases). Germline V gene sequence: CDR1 SGHVS, CDR2 FQNEAQ. The CDR3 sequence is 13 residues long. CDR3 sequence reads: CASSSQGLETQYF. The part of the CDR3 DNA that was read is TGTGCCAGCAGCTCCCAGGGGCTGGAGACG.

Of note for this clone: The read halts 3 residues ahead of the CDR3 end, with the missing end drawn from the germline J gene. The chain is built from TRBV4-1 and TRBJ1-2; no clear D gene. Germline V lookup: CDR1 MGHRA, CDR2 YSYEKL. This CDR3 spans 14 amino acids. The V gene lost 0 bases and the J gene lost 0 bases, with 5 bases spanning the gap. CDR3 DNA, as far as it was read: TGCGCCAGCAGCCAAGAACATGCTAACTATGGC. Translation: CASSQEHANYG. The full CDR3 reads CASSQEHANYGYTF.

Notes on this clone: The read falls 3 residues short of the CDR3 end, and the missing part is taken from the germline J gene. The chain recombines TRBV19 with TRBJ1-1; possibly TRBD1 for D (5 bases). The ends were cut back, 7 bases at V and 4 bases at J, with 13 bases in the middle. The germline gives CDR1 LNHDA, CDR2 SQIVND (reference sequence). This CDR3 has 13 residues. CDR3 protein: CASKKGSGTEAFF. Partial CDR3 DNA: TGTGCCAGTAAGAAGGGGTCGGGCACTGAA.

As concerns this clone: The CDR3 end is not reached by the read, which stops 3 residues before it; the germline J gene fills it in. The chain has TRBV12-5 and TRBJ1-1, with a possible D match to TRBD1 (6 bases). The CDR3 is 15 residues long. CDR1 is LGHNT, CDR2 FRNRAP, per germline. The germline V and J ends were trimmed by 4 bases and 5 bases, with 17 bases remaining between them. The CDR3 protein is CASGSQGGLGTEAFF. CDR3 bases read: TGTGCTAGTGGTTCACAGGGAGGTTTAGGGACTGAA.

As for this clone: With the read ending 3 residues before the CDR3 end, the germline J gene is used to fill in that end. The V gene is TRBV19, the J gene TRBJ2-2, with 9 nucleotides matching TRBD2. Germline V gene data show CDR1 as LNHDA and CDR2 as SQIVND (reference sequence). Trimming took 2 bases from V and 3 from J; bases not matched to a gene: 4. The CDR3 is 16 residues long. CDR3 bases read: TGTGCCAGTAGTATAAGCGGGAGGAGGGACACCGGGGAG. Protein sequence: CASSISGRRDTGE. The entire CDR3 is CASSISGRRDTGELFF.

Turning to this clone: The observed sequence ends 3 residues before the CDR3 terminus, with the missing tail filled in from the germline J gene. The V gene is TRBV11-3, the J gene TRBJ1-1; TRBD1 matches at 7 bases. Germline CDR1 reads SGHNT; CDR2 reads YENEEA. Trimming removed 5 bases from V and 4 bases from J; junction bases left unmatched: 10. This CDR3 is built from 15 residues. The DNA read from the CDR3 is TGTGCCAGCAGCCTAAGGCAACAGGGGACCACTGAA. Encoded protein: CASSLRQQGTTE. The entire CDR3 protein is CASSLRQQGTTEAFF.

Details on this clone: The DNA ends 3 residues before the CDR3 does, and the rest of the CDR3 is filled in from the germline J gene. The chain combines TRBV5-5 with TRBJ1-5; the D is unclear. CDR1 and CDR2 from the germline V gene are SGHKS and YYEKEE (reference sequence). V was shortened by 6 bases and J by 0 bases, with 13 bases between the two germline ends. This CDR3 is built from 15 residues. This chain's CDR3 is CASTYQAYSNQPQHF. The CDR3 DNA, read in part, is TGTGCCAGCACCTACCAGGCGTATAGCAATCAGCCC.

Notes on this clone: The read finishes 3 residues shy of the CDR3 end, and the germline J gene is used to complete it. The rearrangement links TRBV2 to TRBJ1-4; no clear D gene. The CDR3 spans 15 residues. The ends were cut back, 7 bases at V and 1 base at J, with 13 bases in the middle. Per the germline V gene, CDR1 is SNHLY and CDR2 is FYNNEI. The CDR3: CASTVHGLTNEKLFF. Incomplete CDR3 DNA: TGTGCCAGCACTGTCCATGGACTAACTAATGAAAAA.

Regarding this clone: The read ends 3 residues before the CDR3 terminus; that terminus is restored from the germline J gene. Other DNA sequences of this sample code for an identical CDR3. The V gene is TRBV19, the J gene TRBJ1-3; D unclear. The V end was cut by 5 bases, the J end by 2 bases, with 10 bases between. This CDR3 comprises 14 residues. The V gene's germline CDR1 is LNHDA and CDR2 SQIVND (reference sequence). The CDR3 DNA, read in part, is TGTGCCAGTAGTGAGACTACCCCTGGAAACACC. It translates to CASSETTPGNT. The CDR3 as a whole reads CASSETTPGNTIYF.

On this clone: The CDR3 end is not reached by the read, which stops 3 residues before it; the germline J gene fills it in. The gene calls are TRBV29-1 and TRBJ1-2; 8 nucleotides line up with TRBD1. Per germline, CDR1 SQVTM and CDR2 ANQGSEA. This CDR3 has 13 residues. The J segment lost 2 bases and the V segment lost 8 bases, leaving 7 bases of the junction unmatched. CDR3 DNA, as far as it was read: TGCAGCTATAGGACAGGGCGGAACTATGGC. It encodes CSYRTGRNYG. The CDR3, in full, reads CSYRTGRNYGYTF.

In regard to this clone: The CDR3 end falls 3 residues outside the read, so it is completed with the germline J gene. The rearrangement joins TRBV6-2 or TRBV6-3 to TRBJ2-2, with 10 positions matching TRBD1. The CDR3 covers 15 residues. Germline CDR1 and CDR2: MNHEY and SVGEGT. V lost 7 bases, J lost 3 bases, and 5 bases stayed unmatched. The CDR3 spells CASKYDRGHTGELFF. CDR3 DNA, as far as it was read: TGTGCCAGCAAATACGACAGGGGGCACACCGGGGAG.

Comment on this clone: The read stops 3 residues short of the end of the CDR3; the missing end is completed from the germline J gene. This chain links TRBV20-1 with TRBJ2-1, with D possibly being TRBD2 (6 bases). Germline CDR1 is DFQATT and CDR2 is SNEGSKA (reference sequence). The CDR3 extends over 12 amino acids. Trimming removed 6 bases at V and 5 bases at J, with 11 bases between. The CDR3 loop reads CSASGPDNEQFF. The part of the CDR3 DNA that was read is TGCAGTGCAAGCGGGCCGGACAATGAG.

Note on this clone: The read comes to an end 3 residues before the CDR3 does, leaving the germline J gene to fill in the end. V gene TRBV6-2 or TRBV6-3 combines with J gene TRBJ2-3; TRBD1 aligns across 8 bases. Per germline, CDR1 MNHEY and CDR2 SVGEGT. This CDR3 contains 16 residues. CDR3 protein: CASSYFPGQEYQPQYF. The CDR3 DNA, read in part, is TGTGCCAGCAGTTACTTCCCGGGACAGGAATATCAGCCG.

On this clone: The CDR3 end falls 3 residues outside the read, so it is completed with the germline J gene. The chain is built from TRBV13 and TRBJ1-2; 7 positions match TRBD1. The CDR3 is made up of 16 amino acids. The germline CDR1 and CDR2 sequences are PRHDT and FYEKMQ (reference sequence). The V and J ends lost 1 base and 7 bases, in that order; junction bases with no gene match: 12. The CDR3 bases that were read are TGTGCCAGCAGCTTAGTGTCAGGACAGGTCTCTGGTGGC. It specifies CASSLVSGQVSGG. In full, the CDR3 is CASSLVSGQVSGGYTF.

About this clone: The sequence runs out 3 residues before the end of the CDR3; the remainder is reconstructed from the germline J gene. The chain combines TRBV5-1 with TRBJ2-7, with 7 bases identical to TRBD2. Germline CDR1 and CDR2: SGHRS and YFSETQ. The CDR3 length is 16 residues. V lost 0 bases and J lost 2; bases outside the gene matches: 8. The sequenced part of the CDR3 DNA is TGCGCCAGCAGCTTGGCCGGCGGGAGTGGAACCTACGAG. Translated, it gives CASSLAGGSGTYE. The entire CDR3 protein is CASSLAGGSGTYEQYF.

A remark on this clone: Relative to the germline gene, one junction end is altered; a read error may explain this. The read gets to within 3 residues of the CDR3 end, and the germline J gene fills in the rest. The chain is built from TRBV7-7 and TRBJ2-1, with 7 bases aligning to TRBD2. Germline-derived CDR1 and CDR2 are SSHAT and FNYEAQ (reference sequence). The CDR3 runs to 13 residues. The CDR3 DNA, read in part, is TGTGCTAGCAGCTTAGGGACTAAGAATGAG. Translating gives CASSLGTKNE. The whole CDR3 sequence reads CASSLGTKNEQFF.

In the case of this clone: Read coverage stops 3 residues before the CDR3 terminus; the germline J gene supplies the remainder. The genes are TRBV2 and TRBJ2-5; no clear D. CDR3 size: 12 residues. Trimming shortened V by 5 bases and J by 3 bases, and 7 bases separated the two germline ends. CDR1 is SNHLY and CDR2 is FYNNEI in the germline V gene. The DNA read from the CDR3 is TGTGCCAGCAGTTCGTTTAAAGAGACC. Protein: CASSSFKET. The full-length CDR3 reads as CASSSFKETQYF.

Concerning this clone itself: The CDR3 is cut off 3 residues early in the read; its end comes from the germline J gene. The chain carries TRBV5-1 and TRBJ2-2; D call uncertain. The CDR3 loop spans 16 amino acids. The germline V gene encodes CDR1 SGHRS and CDR2 YFSETQ. The CDR3 reads CASSVWAGEYNSPLFF. The CDR3 bases that were read are TGCGCCAGCAGCGTGTGGGCAGGAGAGTATAATTCACCG.

Turning to this clone: With the read ending 3 residues before the CDR3 end, the germline J gene is used to fill in that end. The genes are TRBV19 and TRBJ1-4; the match to TRBD1 covers 7 bases. From germline, CDR1 is LNHDA and CDR2 SQIVND (reference sequence). The CDR3 loop spans 18 amino acids. This chain's CDR3 is CASSSAGQRSSGANVLFF. CDR3 bases read: TGTGCCAGTAGTTCGGCGGGACAGAGGAGCTCTGGGGCCAACGTA.